This TCR beta chain appears in the sequencing data of a study of T-cell reconstitution after alpha-beta-depleted transplantation in children (dated by TCRdb to the mid-2010s). At the level of the whole study: Using TCR repertoire profiling, the study followed T-cell immune reconstitution in a quantitative way in children after TCRalphabeta/CD19-depleted allogeneic hematopoietic cell transplantation.

Cut back by 3 bases and 3 bases, the V and J ends lie 6 bases apart. The CDR3 sequence holds 13 residues, the cysteine and phenylalanine included. This entry keeps only the CDR3 DNA: 39 bases, framed from base 1. In the germline V gene, CDR1 corresponds to SGHTA and CDR2 to FQGNSA. This clonotype was seen repeatedly, ten times or more. The antigen it recognizes is unknown. Base qualities were left out, and no much larger clone turns up one base away. Libraries were made using PCR. The listed sequencing device is Illumina HiSeq 2500. To normalize quantification of the TCRbeta repertoire, the TCR libraries were built with molecular barcoding that relied on unique molecular identifiers. TCRdb applied fastp at Q25 and MiXCR to the public reads, then kept only in-frame beta chains. Every entry covers one CDR3 protein and lists the most common genes and DNA from its rows. A total of some 240,000 distinct CDR3 sequences appear in this sample, over 9.5% of them only once. The ten largest clones take up about 4.8% of the sample.

This chain is built from TRBV7-2 and TRBJ1-5; the D gene assignment is ambiguous. This clonotype originated in a human donor who donated a stem cell graft to a child with SCID. The source material was PBMCs from the stem cell graft donor, sampled from the stem cell graft. This receptor carries the CDR3 CASSLRLNQPQHF. Here is the DNA: TGTGCCAGCAGCTTGAGGCTCAATCAGCCCCAGCATTTT.